The 12 T cell receptor beta chains below come from one sample, sequenced in a study of vaccination and CD4 T cells after COVID-19. No cognate antigen is known for these TCRs. Specified treatment: approximately 10-day PBMC culture with coronavirus spike peptide pools or control peptides (ViraFEST assay). The study sequenced cultured CD4+ T cell DNA using the Oncomine TCR Beta short-read assay. Each CDR3 protein is one row after TCRdb ran MiXCR on the PCR reads. The sample shows about 14,000 distinct CDR3 sequences, over 50% of them seen only once. The material sequenced was CD4+ T cells from blood, cultured in vitro. The receptors were sampled from a human donor who had recovered from COVID-19.

This clonotype was seen only a few times. The chain joins TRBV7-8 to TRBJ1-3; the match to TRBD1 covers 8 bases. V lost 5 bases, J lost 3 bases, and 3 bases stayed unmatched. This CDR3 comprises 14 residues. Germline V gene data show CDR1 as SGHVS and CDR2 as FQNEAQ. The CDR3, as DNA: TGTGCCAGCAGCCTAACAGGGGGTGGAAACACCATATATTTT. This codes for CASSLTGGGNTIYF.

This clonotype was recorded a few times. The chain recombines TRBV15 with TRBJ2-1; D is tentatively TRBD1 or TRBD2 (5 bases each). The CDR3 is 15 amino acids. Trimming cost V 0 bases and J 9 bases, with 15 bases left between them. Germline-derived CDR1 and CDR2 are LNHNV and YYDKDF (reference sequence). The CDR3 loop reads CATSREAGRGTEQFF. In DNA, the CDR3 is TGTGCCACCAGCAGAGAGGCAGGGAGAGGGACTGAGCAGTTCTTC.

This clonotype was observed a handful of times. The J gene is TRBJ2-7, the V gene TRBV21-1; the D segment call TRBD1 is taken from the table without a DNA check. TRBV21-1 is a recognized pseudogene. CDR3 size: 14 residues. DNA of the CDR3: TGTGCCAGCAGCGCTAAGGGGACAGGCTGCGAGCAGTACTTC. Protein sequence: CASSAKGTGCEQYF.

A single count supports this clonotype. The V and J genes are TRBV7-2 and TRBJ1-6; D is unclear. CDR3 size: 14 residues. Germline lookup yields CDR1 SGHTA and CDR2 FQGNSA. The germline V and J ends were trimmed by 1 base and 7 bases, with 8 bases remaining between them. The CDR3 loop is CASSLVLANSPLHF. The CDR3 nucleotides read TGTGCCAGCAGCTTAGTACTCGCCAATTCACCCCTCCACTTT.

The gene calls are TRBV6-5 and TRBJ2-7, with D perhaps TRBD1 (6 bases). V lost 0 bases and J 0 bases, leaving 9 bases between the germline ends. Germline V lookup: CDR1 MNHEY, CDR2 SVGAGI. This CDR3 region has 15 residues. Here the CDR3 reads CASSYSQGASYEQYF. The CDR3 DNA reads as TGTGCCAGCAGTTACTCACAGGGTGCCTCCTACGAGCAGTACTTC.

The CDR3 is CSVENPGTGGTDTQYF. In DNA, the CDR3 is TGCAGCGTTGAAAACCCCGGGACAGGGGGTACAGATACGCAGTATTTT. V and J are TRBV29-1 and TRBJ2-3; 11 bases agree with TRBD1. The CDR3 is 16 amino acids. The V gene's germline CDR1 is SQVTM and CDR2 ANQGSEA. With 2 bases clipped from V and 3 bases from J, the junction kept 7 bases outside the gene matches.

The chain is built from TRBV23-1 and TRBJ1-5, with 8 bases aligning to TRBD1. The last part of the DNA fits TRBJ2-3 better; the J call may be wrong. TRBV23-1 is known as an ORF, though its function is uncertain. The CDR3 runs to 22 residues. The CDR3 here is CASSHGTGLILPQLRSNQPQYF. DNA of the CDR3: TGCGCCAGCAGTCATGGGACAGGTCTTATTTTGCCCCAGCTGAGGAGCAATCAGCCCCAGTATTTT.

The V and J genes are TRBV20-1 and TRBJ2-3; D might be TRBD2 (6 bases). This CDR3 has 15 residues. Germline V gives CDR1 DFQATT, CDR2 SNEGSKA (reference sequence). V was pared by 4 bases and J by 0 bases, with 14 bases between. CDR3 region: CSANRDFRSTDTQYF. Written as DNA, the CDR3 is TGCAGTGCTAATCGGGACTTCCGTAGCACAGATACGCAGTATTTT.

By proportion, this clonotype is medium-sized. The rearrangement joins TRBV7-9 to TRBJ2-1; D not resolved. V shed 5 bases and J shed 6 bases, with 14 bases lying between them. This CDR3 has 14 amino acids. Germline lookup yields CDR1 SEHNR and CDR2 FQNEAQ (reference sequence). The CDR3 reads CASSPLALINEQFF. Here the CDR3 DNA reads TGTGCCAGCAGCCCTCTCGCGCTGATCAATGAGCAGTTCTTC.

V and J are TRBV10-1 and TRBJ2-2; 10 bases are shared with TRBD1. The germline V gene has CDR1 WNHNN and CDR2 SYGVQD (reference sequence). The CDR3 contains 15 residues. Germline trimming cut 6 bases from V and 0 bases from J; bases unmatched to any gene: 1. This chain's CDR3 is CASRGQGSNTGELFF. The CDR3 nucleotides are TGCGCCAGCAGGGGACAGGGGTCGAACACCGGGGAGCTGTTTTTT.

This sequence joins TRBV5-1 and TRBJ2-1, with TRBD2 matching 11 bases. Germline-derived CDR1 and CDR2 are SGHRS and YFSETQ. The CDR3 contains 17 residues. J lost 7 bases, V lost 3 bases, and 12 bases had no gene match. The CDR3 DNA is TGCGCCAGCAGCTCGCGGCTAGCGGGAGGCCTGGGGAATGAGCAGTTCTTC. This gives the protein CASSSRLAGGLGNEQFF.

The chain uses TRBV21-1 and TRBJ2-6; no DNA check was done on the table's D call, TRBD2. TRBV21-1 is marked as a pseudogene. CDR3 length: 22 residues. The chain's CDR3 is CARHPDSSPGTSGNSGANVLTF. CDR3 nucleotides: TGTGCCAGACACCCGGACTCCTCACCAGGGACTAGCGGAAATTCTGGGGCCAACGTCCTGACTTTC.